Sequencing of this T cell receptor beta chain was carried out in a study of T cell responses to AZD1222 COVID-19 vaccine. Broader study findings: Spike-spanning, vaccine-associated CD4 TCRs were dominant at 160-218 and 743-854. Among spike-specific TCRs, nearly half reportedly target unmutated variant regions.

Germline-derived CDR1 and CDR2 are LNHDA and SQIVND (reference sequence). Trimming took off 7 bases at V and 3 bases at J, with 22 bases between the two ends. This CDR3 is built from 16 residues. Worth noting for this clone: The antigen remains undetermined.

Sequenced by immunoSEQ multiplex PCR; TCRdb stores in-frame clones only, minus some. The data show 150,000 to 200,000 clones, approximately 86% seen once. This receptor was identified in an adult in good health. The chain couples TRBV19 to TRBJ2-7; D may be TRBD1 or TRBD2 (5 bases each). Sequencing was performed on peripheral blood, taken on day 0 of AZD1222 vaccination. CDR3 coding DNA: TGTGCCAGTACCGCCGGCTGGGGGACCCAAGTCTACGAGCAGTACTTC. This codes for CASTAGWGTQVYEQYF.